Presented here are 9 T cell receptor beta chains from one specimen sequenced in a study of PD-L1 blockade in urothelial cancer. Data came from immunoSEQ multiplex PCR; TCRdb stores just in-frame clones and leaves some out. This table has some 43,000 clones, 70% to 90% appearing once. The time point denotes: pretreatment peripheral blood. Sample: PBMCs, taken around atezolizumab (anti-PD-L1) treatment. The receptor set was obtained from a man aged 55 to 69 with urothelial cancer.

The genes are TRBV5-6 and TRBJ2-7; TRBD1 might be the D (6 bases). The CDR3 loop spans 15 amino acids. With 1 base removed from V and 0 bases from J, the gap between germline ends came to 11 bases. CDR1 and CDR2 from the germline V gene are SGHDT and YYEEEE. The chain's CDR3 is CASSLQGPSSYEQYF. The CDR3 nucleotides read TGTGCCAGCAGCTTGCAGGGGCCCAGCTCCTACGAGCAGTACTTC.

The rearrangement uses TRBV6-6 and TRBJ1-2, with D maybe TRBD1 (6 bases). Germline V CDR1 and CDR2: MNHNY, SVGAGI (reference sequence). This CDR3 spans 13 amino acids. Trimming pared 6 bases from V and 6 bases from J, leaving 14 bases between. The CDR3 bases are TGTGCCAGCAGGCCTGGGGGCTCGGATGGCTACACCTTC. Amino acids: CASRPGGSDGYTF.

This rearrangement joins TRBV28 to TRBJ2-5; 8 bases align to TRBD1. The CDR3 runs 19 residues. Germline V gene lookup returns CDR1 MDHEN and CDR2 SYDVKM. The junction had 19 bases not matched to a gene; V was cut back by 2 bases and J by 5 bases. CDR3 loop: CASSLMVGTGGLGGETQYF. Written as DNA, the CDR3 is TGTGCCAGCAGTTTAATGGTTGGGACAGGCGGCTTAGGGGGGGAGACCCAGTACTTC.

This clone was seen only once. V is TRBV6-5 and J is TRBJ1-1; 10 bases map to TRBD1. V lost 4 bases, J lost 1 base, and 0 bases stayed unmatched. Per germline, CDR1 MNHEY and CDR2 SVGAGI. This CDR3 contains 14 residues. The CDR3 sequence: CASSWTGGNTEAFF. The CDR3 region has the DNA TGTGCCAGCAGTTGGACAGGGGGGAACACTGAAGCTTTCTTT.

This clone was found a few times. The V call is TRBV19, the J call TRBJ1-5; TRBD1 matches 9 bases. Germline assignment: CDR1 LNHDA and CDR2 SQIVND (reference sequence). This CDR3 has 15 amino acids. The junction had 6 bases not matched to a gene; V was cut back by 9 bases and J by 0 bases. CDR3 coding DNA: TGTGCCAGCCGGGGGGACAGGGATAGCAATCAGCCCCAGCATTTT. Its translation: CASRGDRDSNQPQHF.

The chain employs TRBV28 and TRBJ2-5; TRBD2 is a possible D gene (5 bases). CDR3 length: 14 amino acids. Trimming removed 5 bases from V and 5 bases from J, with 15 bases in between. Germline values: CDR1 MDHEN, CDR2 SYDVKM. The CDR3 coding sequence is TGTGCCAGCAGTGCATCGGGGAAGCGGGAGACCCAGTACTTC. This translates into CASSASGKRETQYF. The complete variable domain, with remaining parts taken from reference TRBV28 and TRBJ2-5, reads DVKVTQSSRYLVKRTGEKVFLECVQDMDHENMFWYRQDPGLGLRLIYFSYDVKMKEKGDIPEGYSVSREKKERFSLILESASTNQTSMYLCASSASGKRETQYFGPGTRLLVL.

V usage is TRBV5-6 and J usage is TRBJ1-1, with 7 bases aligning to TRBD1. This CDR3 has 18 amino acids. Germline V gene lookup returns CDR1 SGHDT and CDR2 YYEEEE. Trimming removed 4 bases from V and 4 bases from J; junction bases left unmatched: 19. The CDR3 region is CASSPRQGRAGRSTEAFF. The CDR3 nucleotides are TGTGCCAGCAGCCCGAGACAGGGTAGGGCAGGGCGGAGCACTGAAGCTTTCTTT.

V is TRBV7-9 and J is TRBJ1-2; 12 positions match TRBD1. The CDR3 is made up of 15 amino acids. Germline CDR1 is SEHNR and CDR2 is FQNEAQ (reference sequence). After removal of 5 bases from V and 4 bases from J, the junction contained 5 bases not matched to a gene. In nucleotides, the CDR3 is TGTGCCAGCAGCCAGGGACAGGGGGCCGCCTATGGCTACACCTTC. Its protein product is CASSQGQGAAYGYTF.

This clone has just a few counts. V is TRBV5-1 and J is TRBJ2-1; TRBD2 aligns across 10 bases. J lost 12 bases, V lost 1 base, and 7 bases had no gene match. The CDR3 has 14 amino acids. Germline assignment: CDR1 SGHRS and CDR2 YFSETQ. CDR3 protein: CASSLYTSGIGQFF. The CDR3 nucleotides are TGCGCCAGCAGCTTGTACACTAGCGGGATCGGGCAGTTCTTC.